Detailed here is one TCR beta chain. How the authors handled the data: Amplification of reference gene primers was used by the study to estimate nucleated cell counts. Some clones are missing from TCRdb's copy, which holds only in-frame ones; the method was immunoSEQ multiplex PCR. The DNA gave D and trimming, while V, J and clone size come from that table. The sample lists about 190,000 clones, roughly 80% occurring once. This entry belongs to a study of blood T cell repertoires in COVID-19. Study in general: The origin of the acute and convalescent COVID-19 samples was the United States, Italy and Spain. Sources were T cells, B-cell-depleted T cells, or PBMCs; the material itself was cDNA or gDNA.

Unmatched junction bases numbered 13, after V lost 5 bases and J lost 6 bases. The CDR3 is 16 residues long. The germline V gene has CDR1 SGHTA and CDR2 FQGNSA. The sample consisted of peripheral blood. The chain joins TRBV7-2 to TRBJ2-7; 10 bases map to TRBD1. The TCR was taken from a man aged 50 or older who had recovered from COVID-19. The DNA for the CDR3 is TGTGCCAGCAGCCAATTATGGACAGGGGGTATGGGCGAGCAGTACTTC. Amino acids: CASSQLWTGGMGEQYF.